These 20 T cell receptor beta chains originate from one sample sequenced in a study of vaccination effects on CD4 cells after COVID-19 (dated by TCRdb to between 2020 and 2023). Their cognate antigens are unknown. In the ViraFEST assay, PBMC were stimulated with viral peptide pools, and TCR sequencing was then used to find antigen-specific CD4+ T cell clonotypes based on their expansion. After around eleven days of culture, CD4+ T cells were isolated with the EasySep CD4+ T cell isolation kit. Convalescent patients had PCR-confirmed SARS-CoV-2 infection between March and December 2020, before Alpha, Beta and Delta variants emerged in the United States. Preparation of the library involved the immunoSEQ multiplex PCR assay. The table was pulled from immuneACCESS by TCRdb, which kept in-frame rearrangements only. Such tables lose some clones; where checked, under half of the loss comes from unresolved V genes, and the rest has no known cause. The sample yields about 20,000 clones; around 76% were counted once. The top ten clones comprise around 16% of the sample.

The sequenced sample was CD4+ T cells from PBMCs cultured with SARS-CoV-2 spike peptides, obtained before COVID-19 vaccination. This specimen's cell subset or site label, per the study, means: SARS-CoV-2 spike overlapping peptide pool stimulation. These receptors were obtained from a human donor who had a prior SARS-CoV-2 infection.

This clone was counted between two and nine times. The rearrangement links TRBV12-5 to TRBJ2-2, with unresolved D. Looked up from germline, CDR1 is LGHNT and CDR2 is FRNRAP. The ends were cut back, 6 bases at V and 8 bases at J, with 10 bases in the middle. CDR3 length: 12 amino acids. The CDR3 coding sequence is TGTGCTAGTGGCTCCGGTGGGGGGGAGCTGTTTTTT. As protein: CASGSGGGELFF.

This clone was picked up a small number of times. The chain combines TRBV9 with TRBJ1-1; no firm D call. CDR1 and CDR2 from the germline V gene are SGDLS and YYNGEE. The CDR3 loop spans 13 amino acids. V gave up 0 bases and J gave up 4 bases, with 7 bases separating them. CDR3 in amino acids: CASSVAVGTEAFF. DNA of the CDR3: TGTGCCAGCAGCGTAGCGGTGGGCACTGAAGCTTTCTTT.

The chain recombines TRBV2 with TRBJ1-2; maybe TRBD1 (6 bases). The CDR3 is 13 residues long. V lost 7 bases, J lost 5 bases, and 14 bases lay in between. The V gene's germline CDR1 is SNHLY and CDR2 FYNNEI. CDR3 sequence reads: CASTLDRPYGYTF. The DNA for the CDR3 is TGTGCCAGCACCCTGGACAGACCTTATGGCTACACCTTC.

The V call is TRBV15, the J call TRBJ2-3; a weak D match, TRBD2 (5 bases). Germline CDR1 LNHNV, CDR2 YYDKDF (reference sequence). This CDR3 region has 14 residues. V dropped 0 bases and J dropped 1 base, with 5 bases sitting between them. The CDR3: CATSRERGTDTQYF. Written as DNA, the CDR3 is TGTGCCACCAGCAGAGAGCGGGGCACAGATACGCAGTATTTT.

This sequence joins TRBV4-2 and TRBJ2-7; D unresolved. The V gene lost 4 bases and the J gene lost 3 bases, with 16 bases spanning the gap. CDR1 and CDR2 (germline): LGHNA, YNFKEQ. The CDR3 loop spans 15 amino acids. CDR3 protein: CASSLGSAFDYEQYF. The CDR3 nucleotides are TGTGCCAGCAGCCTCGGATCGGCTTTTGACTACGAGCAGTACTTC.

The V and J genes are TRBV5-1 and TRBJ2-3; 7 nucleotides align to TRBD2. V lost 4 bases to trimming and J lost 1 base; unmatched junction nucleotides: 9. Germline V CDR1 and CDR2: SGHRS, YFSETQ. This CDR3 spans 16 amino acids. CDR3 region: CASSTGGGGGTDTQYF. The CDR3 bases are TGCGCCAGCAGCACAGGCGGGGGAGGAGGCACAGATACGCAGTATTTT.

CDR3 in amino acids: CASSLVGGRGDTQYF. The CDR3 nucleotides are TGTGCCAGCAGCTTGGTTGGGGGGAGAGGGGATACGCAGTATTTT. The V call is TRBV5-4, the J call TRBJ2-3, with D maybe TRBD2 (6 bases). The germline CDR1 and CDR2 sequences are SGHNT and YYREEE (reference sequence). Trimming left V 0 bases short and J 6 bases short, with 14 bases between. This CDR3 region has 15 residues.

This chain joins TRBV5-4 and TRBJ2-3; D is possibly TRBD1 (5 bases). Deletions cut 4 bases from V and 4 bases from J, with 22 bases between. The CDR3 extends over 17 amino acids. CDR1 is SGHNT, CDR2 YYREEE, per germline (reference sequence). The CDR3 loop is CASSTIGAQGRADTQYF. The CDR3 DNA reads TGTGCCAGCAGCACTATAGGCGCGCAGGGAAGGGCAGATACGCAGTATTTT.

This chain joins TRBV27 and TRBJ2-3; maybe TRBD1 (5 bases). Looked up from germline, CDR1 is MNHEY and CDR2 is SMNVEV (reference sequence). Trimming stripped 2 bases from V and 8 bases from J, with 11 bases between. CDR3 size: 13 residues. This CDR3 is CASSLLQVGTQYF. CDR3 nucleotides: TGTGCCAGCAGTTTACTACAGGTCGGTACGCAGTATTTT.

CDR3 coding DNA: TGCGCCAGCAGCTTGGCGGGCTGGGAGACCCAGTACTTC. This translates into CASSLAGWETQYF. The chain recombines TRBV5-1 with TRBJ2-5, with no clear D. V lost 0 bases to trimming and J lost 5 bases, with 8 bases between them. Germline V gene lookup returns CDR1 SGHRS and CDR2 YFSETQ. This CDR3 spans 13 amino acids.

V and J are TRBV20-1 and TRBJ1-2; 7 bases fit TRBD1. CDR1 DFQATT and CDR2 SNEGSKA come from the germline V gene (reference sequence). This CDR3 is built from 13 residues. V trimming: 3 bases; J trimming: 2 bases; junction bases outside the gene matches: 3. The CDR3, as DNA: TGCAGTGCTAGTGTCAGGGGGAACTATGGCTACACCTTC. Translating gives CSASVRGNYGYTF.

The genes are TRBV5-6 and TRBJ1-3, with a weak D call TRBD1 (5 bases). Trimming shortened V by 2 bases and J by 4 bases, and 13 bases separated the two germline ends. This CDR3 comprises 15 residues. Per the germline V gene, CDR1 is SGHDT and CDR2 is YYEEEE. The CDR3, as DNA: TGTGCCAGCAGCTTCGGGGCTACGGGAGGAAACACCATATATTTT. As protein: CASSFGATGGNTIYF. Full variable domain (remainder filled in from reference TRBV5-6 and TRBJ1-3): DAGVTQSPTHLIKTRGQQVTLRCSPKSGHDTVSWYQQALGQGPQFIFQYYEEEERQRGNFPDRFSGHQFPNYSSELNVNALLLGDSALYLCASSFGATGGNTIYFGEGSWLTVV.

V is TRBV10-3 and J is TRBJ2-3; D unclear. This CDR3 contains 15 residues. Trimming removed 0 bases at V and 6 bases at J, with 13 bases between. Germline V lookup: CDR1 ENHRY, CDR2 SYGVKD. The CDR3 sequence: CAISESFEEADTQYF. The DNA of the CDR3 is TGTGCCATCAGTGAGTCATTTGAAGAGGCGGATACGCAGTATTTT.

This chain links TRBV5-4 with TRBJ2-2; 9 bases are shared with TRBD1. Germline CDR1 and CDR2: SGHNT and YYREEE (reference sequence). This CDR3 is built from 17 residues. The V segment lost 5 bases and the J segment 0 bases; nucleotides outside the gene matches: 8. The DNA of the CDR3 is TGTGCCAGCAGTGCGGGACAGGGAATCGCGAACACCGGGGAGCTGTTTTTT. Translation gives CASSAGQGIANTGELFF.

The chain has TRBV11-2 and TRBJ2-7; 8 bases align to TRBD1. The CDR3 covers 15 residues. Trimming took 2 bases from V and 7 from J; bases not matched to a gene: 10. CDR1 SGHAT and CDR2 FQNNGV come from the germline V gene. The DNA of the CDR3 is TGTGCCAGCAGCTTAATCCGTCCGGACAGGGATGAGCAGTACTTC. Protein sequence: CASSLIRPDRDEQYF. The variable domain in full, completed from reference TRBV11-2 and TRBJ2-7, reads EAGVAQSPRYKIIEKRQSVAFWCNPISGHATLYWYQQILGQGPKLLIQFQNNGVVDDSQLPKDRFSAERLKGVDSTLKIQPAKLEDSAVYLCASSLIRPDRDEQYFGPGTRLTVT.

This clone was counted only a few times. The chain uses TRBV4-2 and TRBJ2-5, with D possibly matching TRBD2 (6 bases). V dropped 1 base and J dropped 4 bases, with 10 bases sitting between them. The CDR3 has 14 residues. Germline values: CDR1 LGHNA, CDR2 YNFKEQ. CDR3 sequence: CASSQVEGRETQYF. The CDR3 DNA reads as TGTGCCAGCAGCCAAGTGGAGGGTAGAGAGACCCAGTACTTC.

V and J are TRBV18 and TRBJ1-5; D is unclear. Germline CDR1 KGHSH, CDR2 LQKENI. The V end lost 4 bases, the J end lost 5 bases, and 12 bases lay between the germline ends. This CDR3 comprises 14 residues. CDR3 nucleotide sequence: TGTGCCAGCTCACTGGTAGGAATGGATCAGCCCCAGCATTTT. Translating gives CASSLVGMDQPQHF.

The chain has TRBV11-3 and TRBJ1-6; 7 bases align to TRBD1. V lost 8 bases to trimming and J lost 9 bases; unmatched junction nucleotides: 10. The CDR3 is made up of 14 amino acids. CDR1 SGHNT and CDR2 YENEEA come from the germline V gene. CDR3 protein: CASHIQGLGSPLHF. The CDR3 bases are TGTGCCAGCCACATACAGGGGCTCGGTTCACCCCTCCACTTT.

This clone showed up just a few times. This rearrangement joins TRBV18 to TRBJ2-2, with D perhaps assigned TRBD1 or TRBD2 (5 bases each). Between the trimmed V and J ends, which lost 5 bases and 2 bases, there was a span of 15 bases. This CDR3 region has 16 residues. Germline lookup yields CDR1 KGHSH and CDR2 LQKENI. CDR3 nucleotide sequence: TGTGCCAGCTCAACGATCGGGACGGGAAACACCGGGGAGCTGTTTTTT. This gives the protein CASSTIGTGNTGELFF.

This clone was recorded only once. V and J are TRBV2 and TRBJ2-4; D ambiguous. Trimming removed 4 bases at V and 7 bases at J, with 5 bases between. The germline V gene has CDR1 SNHLY and CDR2 FYNNEI. The CDR3 contains 11 residues. DNA of the CDR3: TGTGCCAGCAGTGGGCAGAACATTCAGTACTTC. It encodes CASSGQNIQYF.